A selection of T cell receptor beta chains follows, all from one sample in a study of OX40 agonist ivuxolimab in advanced cancers. Sequencing used immunoSEQ multiplex PCR; TCRdb keeps in-frame clones, though not all of them. Of approximately 59,000 clones in the sample, roughly 77% are singletons; the top ten hold 0.75%. Sample: CD4+ or CD8+ T cells sorted from blood, taken in a trial of the OX40 agonist ivuxolimab. Source of these receptors: an adult with an advanced solid tumor such as melanoma, head and neck, liver or kidney cancer. CDR3s leave out the opening cysteine and the closing phenylalanine or tryptophan. Fields, in order: V gene, CDR3 length, J gene, CDR3 protein.

V gene: TRBV10-2
CDR3 length: 10
J gene: .
CDR3 protein: ASSTGSYEQY

V gene: TRBV5-1
CDR3 length: 14
J gene: TRBJ2-3
CDR3 protein: ASSLSTGLSTDTQY

V gene: TRBV11-2
CDR3 length: 14
J gene: TRBJ2-3
CDR3 protein: ASSIQIAGAGDTQY

V gene: TRBV6-1
CDR3 length: 11
J gene: TRBJ2-2
CDR3 protein: ASSEGYSDKLF

V gene: TRBV19
CDR3 length: 13
J gene: TRBJ1-1
CDR3 protein: ASVSEASLRGVAF

V gene: TRBV7-9
CDR3 length: 13
J gene: TRBJ1-1
CDR3 protein: ASSLEGTGGTEAF

V gene: TRBV10-2
CDR3 length: 15
J gene: TRBJ2-4
CDR3 protein: ASSDGRDPLAKNIQY

V gene: TRBV2
CDR3 length: 13
J gene: TRBJ1-1
CDR3 protein: ASSATGLVGTEAF

V gene: TRBV9
CDR3 length: 19
J gene: TRBJ1-6
CDR3 protein: ASSVSCLCSFRQSYNSPLH

V gene: TRBV19
CDR3 length: 13
J gene: TRBJ1-6
CDR3 protein: ASSWTAKLDSPLH

V gene: TRBV2
CDR3 length: 14
J gene: TRBJ2-1
CDR3 protein: ASSEARVMGFGEQF

V gene: TRBV5-6
CDR3 length: 13
J gene: TRBJ2-5
CDR3 protein: ASSPNPVGQETQY

V gene: TRBV6-5
CDR3 length: 13
J gene: TRBJ1-4
CDR3 protein: ASSAPGGLGEKLF

V gene: TRBV15
CDR3 length: 12
J gene: TRBJ1-3
CDR3 protein: ATRRGLSGNTIY

V gene: TRBV27
CDR3 length: 7
J gene: TRBJ2-7
CDR3 protein: ARGRLTY

V gene: TRBV6-4
CDR3 length: 11
J gene: TRBJ1-2
CDR3 protein: ASSDRQVYGYT

V gene: TRBV2
CDR3 length: 13
J gene: TRBJ2-3
CDR3 protein: ASSEVGGGTDTQY

V gene: TRBV11-3
CDR3 length: 13
J gene: TRBJ2-2
CDR3 protein: ASSSNTKNTGELF

V gene: TRBV13
CDR3 length: 15
J gene: TRBJ1-3
CDR3 protein: ASSWDTLKISGNTIY

V gene: TRBV10-1
CDR3 length: 12
J gene: TRBJ2-1
CDR3 protein: ASSEDPSVNEQF

V gene: TRBV19
CDR3 length: 12
J gene: TRBJ2-5
CDR3 protein: ASSRATNQETQY

V gene: TRBV7-9
CDR3 length: 12
J gene: TRBJ1-4
CDR3 protein: ASSLGQGSEKLF

V gene: TRBV19
CDR3 length: 11
J gene: TRBJ1-2
CDR3 protein: ASSFDSDYGYT

V gene: TRBV6-5
CDR3 length: 13
J gene: TRBJ1-6
CDR3 protein: ASSPASNSFSPLH

V gene: TRBV9
CDR3 length: 12
J gene: TRBJ1-5
CDR3 protein: ASSQGHSNQPQH

V gene: TRBV7-9
CDR3 length: 11
J gene: TRBJ1-1
CDR3 protein: ASSLQGFTEAF

V gene: TRBV11-1
CDR3 length: 14
J gene: TRBJ1-2
CDR3 protein: ASSLGQGPSFYGYT

V gene: TRBV5-1
CDR3 length: 13
J gene: TRBJ2-7
CDR3 protein: ASSARQGARDEQY

V gene: TRBV9
CDR3 length: 15
J gene: TRBJ2-1
CDR3 protein: ASSVAGTLDRYNEQF

V gene: TRBV15
CDR3 length: 12
J gene: TRBJ1-5
CDR3 protein: ATSRGGGDQPQH

V gene: TRBV19
CDR3 length: 14
J gene: TRBJ1-1
CDR3 protein: ASSPRQGAGNTEAF

V gene: TRBV6-1
CDR3 length: 12
J gene: TRBJ1-5
CDR3 protein: ASETGTGGQPQH

V gene: TRBV7-9
CDR3 length: 15
J gene: TRBJ1-1
CDR3 protein: ASSQWTGGRYNTEAF

V gene: TRBV5-6
CDR3 length: 14
J gene: TRBJ2-5
CDR3 protein: ASSLYPTSGEETQY

V gene: TRBV23-1
CDR3 length: 11
J gene: TRBJ1-1
CDR3 protein: AREGALNTEAF

V gene: TRBV10-3
CDR3 length: 10
J gene: TRBJ2-7
CDR3 protein: ATRAPAYEQY

V gene: TRBV2
CDR3 length: 15
J gene: TRBJ2-6
CDR3 protein: ASLRGQEPSGANVLT

V gene: TRBV4-1
CDR3 length: 14
J gene: TRBJ1-6
CDR3 protein: ASSPLGGGYNSPLH

V gene: TRBV5-5
CDR3 length: 14
J gene: TRBJ1-5
CDR3 protein: ASSLAMDRGALPQH

V gene: TRBV5-4
CDR3 length: 14
J gene: TRBJ2-3
CDR3 protein: ASSADLSPGTDTQY

V gene: TRBV19
CDR3 length: 12
J gene: TRBJ2-7
CDR3 protein: ASSIEWGHYEQY

V gene: TRBV5-1
CDR3 length: 11
J gene: TRBJ2-7
CDR3 protein: ASSLPGSHEQY

V gene: TRBV29-1
CDR3 length: 11
J gene: TRBJ1-4
CDR3 protein: SGRGSANEKLF

V gene: TRBV29-1
CDR3 length: 9
J gene: TRBJ1-2
CDR3 protein: SEGTGDGYT

V gene: TRBV27
CDR3 length: 11
J gene: TRBJ2-7
CDR3 protein: ASSPVKSYEQY

V gene: TRBV5-1
CDR3 length: 10
J gene: TRBJ2-1
CDR3 protein: ASSLGNNEQF

V gene: TRBV5-4
CDR3 length: 13
J gene: TRBJ2-6
CDR3 protein: ASSLGGRGANVLT

V gene: TRBV19
CDR3 length: 13
J gene: TRBJ2-3
CDR3 protein: ASRLAGGETDTQY

V gene: TRBV11-3
CDR3 length: 13
J gene: TRBJ2-7
CDR3 protein: ASSLAAGTRSEQY

V gene: TRBV5-1
CDR3 length: 15
J gene: TRBJ2-2
CDR3 protein: ASSLEPQGANTGELF

V gene: TRBV4-1
CDR3 length: 12
J gene: TRBJ1-4
CDR3 protein: ASSQDRTNEKLF